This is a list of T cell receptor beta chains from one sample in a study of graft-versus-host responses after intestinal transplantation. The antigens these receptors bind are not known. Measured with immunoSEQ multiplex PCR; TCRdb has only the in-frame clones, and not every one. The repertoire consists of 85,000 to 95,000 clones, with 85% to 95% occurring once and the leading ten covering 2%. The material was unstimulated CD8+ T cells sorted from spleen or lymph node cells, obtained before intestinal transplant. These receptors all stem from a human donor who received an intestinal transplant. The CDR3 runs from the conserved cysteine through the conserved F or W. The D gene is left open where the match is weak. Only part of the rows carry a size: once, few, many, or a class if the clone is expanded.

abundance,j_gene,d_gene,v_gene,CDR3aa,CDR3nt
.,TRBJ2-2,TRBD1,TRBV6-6,CASMDRPTGELFF,TGTGCCAGCATGGACAGGCCCACCGGGGAGCTGTTTTTT
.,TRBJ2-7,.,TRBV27,CASSSAGGGDPGEQYF,TGTGCCAGCAGTTCCGCCGGAGGAGGAGATCCAGGCGAGCAGTACTTC
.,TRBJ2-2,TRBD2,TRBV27,CASSFSGENTGELFF,TGTGCCAGCAGTTTTAGCGGGGAGAACACCGGGGAGCTGTTTTTT
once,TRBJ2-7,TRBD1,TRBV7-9,CASSLDLRTGDDEQYF,TGTGCCAGCAGCTTAGACCTTAGGACAGGCGACGACGAGCAGTACTTC
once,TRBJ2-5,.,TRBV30,CAWETGRVHQETQYF,TGTGCCTGGGAGACAGGTAGGGTCCATCAAGAGACCCAGTACTTC
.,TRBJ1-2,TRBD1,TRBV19,CASSSGRGTGPYGYTF,TGTGCCAGTAGTTCCGGGAGGGGGACAGGGCCGTATGGCTACACCTTC
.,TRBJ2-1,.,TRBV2,CASSGAFEQFF,TGTGCCAGCAGCGGAGCCTTTGAGCAGTTCTTC
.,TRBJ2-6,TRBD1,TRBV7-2,CASSLAGQGLPSGANVLTF,TGTGCCAGCAGCTTAGCCGGACAGGGACTTCCCTCTGGGGCCAACGTCCTGACTTTC
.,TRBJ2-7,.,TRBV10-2,CASSGLFHEQYF,TGCGCCAGCAGTGGTCTATTCCACGAGCAGTACTTC
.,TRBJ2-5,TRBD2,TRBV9,CASSAVGDYRGGETQYF,TGTGCCAGCAGCGCAGTGGGGGACTATCGGGGGGGAGAGACCCAGTACTTC
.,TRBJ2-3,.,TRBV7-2,CASSLDKEGTVTDTQYF,TGTGCCAGCAGCTTAGATAAGGAGGGAACTGTCACAGATACGCAGTATTTT